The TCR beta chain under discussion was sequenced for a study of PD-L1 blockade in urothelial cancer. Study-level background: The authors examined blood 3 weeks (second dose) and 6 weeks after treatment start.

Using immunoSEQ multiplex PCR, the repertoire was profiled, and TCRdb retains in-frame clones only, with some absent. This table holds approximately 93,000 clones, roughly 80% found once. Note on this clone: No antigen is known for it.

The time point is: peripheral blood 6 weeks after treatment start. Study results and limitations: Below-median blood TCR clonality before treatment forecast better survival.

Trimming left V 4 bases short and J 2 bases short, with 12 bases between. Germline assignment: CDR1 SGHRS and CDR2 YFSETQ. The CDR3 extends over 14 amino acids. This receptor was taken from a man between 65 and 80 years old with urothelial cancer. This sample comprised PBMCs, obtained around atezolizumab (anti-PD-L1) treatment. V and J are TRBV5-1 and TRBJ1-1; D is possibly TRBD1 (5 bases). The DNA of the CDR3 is TGCGCCAGCAGCCCGGCTCAGGGTAACACTGAAGCTTTCTTT. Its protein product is CASSPAQGNTEAFF.